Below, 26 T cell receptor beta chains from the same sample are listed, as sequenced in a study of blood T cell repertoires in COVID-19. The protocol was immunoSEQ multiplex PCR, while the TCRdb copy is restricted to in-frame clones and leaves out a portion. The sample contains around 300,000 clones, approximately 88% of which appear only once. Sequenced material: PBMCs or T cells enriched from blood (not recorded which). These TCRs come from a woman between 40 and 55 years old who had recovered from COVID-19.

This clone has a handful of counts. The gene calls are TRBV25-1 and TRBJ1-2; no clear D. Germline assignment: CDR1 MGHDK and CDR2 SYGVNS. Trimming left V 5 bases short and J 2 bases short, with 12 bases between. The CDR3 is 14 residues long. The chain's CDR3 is CASSFSQKNYGYTF. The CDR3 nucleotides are TGTGCCAGCAGTTTTTCGCAGAAGAACTATGGCTACACCTTC.

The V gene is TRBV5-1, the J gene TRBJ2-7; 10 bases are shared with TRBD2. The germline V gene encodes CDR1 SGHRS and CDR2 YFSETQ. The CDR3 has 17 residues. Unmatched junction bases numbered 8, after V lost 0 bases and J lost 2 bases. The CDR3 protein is CASSLATSGIIPYEQYF. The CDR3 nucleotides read TGCGCCAGCAGCTTGGCTACTAGCGGGATTATCCCCTACGAGCAGTACTTC.

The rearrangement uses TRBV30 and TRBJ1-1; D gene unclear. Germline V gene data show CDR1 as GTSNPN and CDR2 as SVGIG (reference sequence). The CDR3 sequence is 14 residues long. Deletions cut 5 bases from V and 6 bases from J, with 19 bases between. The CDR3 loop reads CAWEEVGRAPEAFF. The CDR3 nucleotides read TGTGCCTGGGAAGAGGTAGGGAGGGCCCCTGAAGCTTTCTTT.

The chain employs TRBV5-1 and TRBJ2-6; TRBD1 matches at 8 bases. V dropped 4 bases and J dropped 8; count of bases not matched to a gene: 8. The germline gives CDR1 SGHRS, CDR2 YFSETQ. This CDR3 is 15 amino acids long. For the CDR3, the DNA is TGCGCCAGCAGCGAAGGAACAGGGGGGACCAACGTCCTGACTTTC. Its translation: CASSEGTGGTNVLTF.

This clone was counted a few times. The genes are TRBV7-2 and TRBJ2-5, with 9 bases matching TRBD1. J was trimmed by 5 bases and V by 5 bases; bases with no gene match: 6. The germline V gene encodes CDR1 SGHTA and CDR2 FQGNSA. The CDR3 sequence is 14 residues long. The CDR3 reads CASSTGQGRETQYF. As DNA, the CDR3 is TGTGCCAGCAGCACCGGACAGGGGAGGGAGACCCAGTACTTC.

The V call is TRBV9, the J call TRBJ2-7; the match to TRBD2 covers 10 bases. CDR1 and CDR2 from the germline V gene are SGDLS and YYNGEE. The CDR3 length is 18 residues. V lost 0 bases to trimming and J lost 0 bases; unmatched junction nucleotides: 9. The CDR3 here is CASSVGPSGGSSSYEQYF. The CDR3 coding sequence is TGTGCCAGCAGCGTAGGTCCTAGCGGGGGTTCCAGCTCCTACGAGCAGTACTTC.

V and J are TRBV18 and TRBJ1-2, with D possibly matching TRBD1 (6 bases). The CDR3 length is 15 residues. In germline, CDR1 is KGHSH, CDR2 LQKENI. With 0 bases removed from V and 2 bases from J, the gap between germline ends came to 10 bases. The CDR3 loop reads CASSPPGQPNYGYTF. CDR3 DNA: TGTGCCAGCTCACCACCAGGACAGCCGAACTATGGCTACACCTTC.

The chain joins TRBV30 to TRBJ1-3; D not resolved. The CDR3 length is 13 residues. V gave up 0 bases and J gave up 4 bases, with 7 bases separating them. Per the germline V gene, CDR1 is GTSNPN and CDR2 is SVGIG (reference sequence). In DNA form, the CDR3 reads TGTGCCTGGAGTGTACTTCGGGGAAACACCATATATTTT. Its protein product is CAWSVLRGNTIYF.

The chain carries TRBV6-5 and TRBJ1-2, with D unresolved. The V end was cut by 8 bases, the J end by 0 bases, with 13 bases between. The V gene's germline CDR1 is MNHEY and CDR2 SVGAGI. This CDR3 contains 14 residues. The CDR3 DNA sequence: TGTGCCAGCTCGATAGCGGAATCTAACTATGGCTACACCTTC. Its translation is CASSIAESNYGYTF.

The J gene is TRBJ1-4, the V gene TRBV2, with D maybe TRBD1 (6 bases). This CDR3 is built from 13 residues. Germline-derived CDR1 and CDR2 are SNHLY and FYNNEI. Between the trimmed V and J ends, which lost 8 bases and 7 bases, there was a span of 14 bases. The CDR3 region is CASLRGSGEKLFF. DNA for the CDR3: TGTGCCAGCCTCAGGGGATCGGGTGAAAAACTGTTTTTT.

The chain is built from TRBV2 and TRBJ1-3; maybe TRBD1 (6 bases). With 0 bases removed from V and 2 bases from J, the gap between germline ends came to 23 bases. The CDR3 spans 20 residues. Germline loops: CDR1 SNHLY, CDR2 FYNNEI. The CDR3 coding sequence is TGTGCCAGCAGTGAAGCGTCTCATACCAGACTCCGGACAGCTGGAAACACCATATATTTT. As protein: CASSEASHTRLRTAGNTIYF.

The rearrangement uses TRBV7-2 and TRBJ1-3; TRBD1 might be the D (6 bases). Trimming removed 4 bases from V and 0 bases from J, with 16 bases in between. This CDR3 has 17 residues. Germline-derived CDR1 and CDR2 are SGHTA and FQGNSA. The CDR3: CASSSIPSGVSGNTIYF. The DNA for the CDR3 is TGTGCCAGCAGCTCCATTCCTTCAGGGGTCTCTGGAAACACCATATATTTT.

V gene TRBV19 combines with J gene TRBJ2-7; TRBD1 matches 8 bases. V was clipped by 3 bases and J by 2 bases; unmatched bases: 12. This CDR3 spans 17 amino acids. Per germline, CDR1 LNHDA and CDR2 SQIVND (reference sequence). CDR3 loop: CASSINPGGKSPYEQYF. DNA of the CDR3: TGTGCCAGTAGTATCAACCCAGGGGGCAAGTCTCCCTACGAGCAGTACTTC.

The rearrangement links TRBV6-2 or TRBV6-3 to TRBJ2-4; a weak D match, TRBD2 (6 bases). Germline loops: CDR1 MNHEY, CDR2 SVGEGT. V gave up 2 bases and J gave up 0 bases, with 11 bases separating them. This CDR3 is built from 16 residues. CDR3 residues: CASSYRDSSAKNIQYF. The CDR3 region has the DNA TGTGCCAGCAGTTACCGGGACTCCTCAGCCAAAAACATTCAGTACTTC.

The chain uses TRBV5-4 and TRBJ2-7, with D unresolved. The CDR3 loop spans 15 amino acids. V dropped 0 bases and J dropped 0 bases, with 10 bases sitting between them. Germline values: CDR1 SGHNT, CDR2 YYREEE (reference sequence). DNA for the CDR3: TGTGCCAGCAGCTTGGGCGGAGATGGCTCCTACGAGCAGTACTTC. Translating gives CASSLGGDGSYEQYF.

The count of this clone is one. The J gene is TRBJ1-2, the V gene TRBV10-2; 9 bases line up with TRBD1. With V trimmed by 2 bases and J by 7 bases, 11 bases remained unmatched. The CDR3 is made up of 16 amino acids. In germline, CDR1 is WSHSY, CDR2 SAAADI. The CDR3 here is CASSEKFGQGNSGYTF. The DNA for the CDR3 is TGCGCCAGCAGTGAGAAGTTCGGACAGGGGAATTCTGGCTACACCTTC.

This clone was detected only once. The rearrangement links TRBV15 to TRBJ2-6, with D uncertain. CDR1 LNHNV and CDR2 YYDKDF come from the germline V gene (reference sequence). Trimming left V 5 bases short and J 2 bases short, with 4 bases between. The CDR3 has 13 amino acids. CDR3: CATSRAGANVLTF. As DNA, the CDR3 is TGTGCCACCAGCCGGGCTGGGGCCAACGTCCTGACTTTC.

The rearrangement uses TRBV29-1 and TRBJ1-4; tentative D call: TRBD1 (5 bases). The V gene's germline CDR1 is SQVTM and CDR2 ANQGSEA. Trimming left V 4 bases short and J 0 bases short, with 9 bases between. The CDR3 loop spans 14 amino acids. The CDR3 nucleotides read TGCAGCGTTGGGCAGGACACAACTAATGAAAAACTGTTTTTT. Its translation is CSVGQDTTNEKLFF.

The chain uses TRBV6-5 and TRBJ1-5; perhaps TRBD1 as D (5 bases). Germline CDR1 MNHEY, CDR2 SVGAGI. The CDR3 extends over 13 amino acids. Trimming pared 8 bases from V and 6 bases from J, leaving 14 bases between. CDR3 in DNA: TGTGCCAGCTTCTCCAGGGAGGGTCAGCCCCAGCATTTT. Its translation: CASFSREGQPQHF.

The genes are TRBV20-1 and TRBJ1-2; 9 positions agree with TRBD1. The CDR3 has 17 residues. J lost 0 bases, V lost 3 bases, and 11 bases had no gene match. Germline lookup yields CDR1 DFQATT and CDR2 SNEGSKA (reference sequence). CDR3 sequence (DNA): TGCAGTGCTAGTGGACAGGGACAGGGTGTTGCTAACTATGGCTACACCTTC. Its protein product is CSASGQGQGVANYGYTF.

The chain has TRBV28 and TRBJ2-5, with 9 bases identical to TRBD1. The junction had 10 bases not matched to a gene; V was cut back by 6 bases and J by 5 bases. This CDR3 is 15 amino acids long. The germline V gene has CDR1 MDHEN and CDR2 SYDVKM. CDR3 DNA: TGTGCCAGCAGCTTCCTACAGGGGGCTCAGGAGACCCAGTACTTC. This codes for CASSFLQGAQETQYF.

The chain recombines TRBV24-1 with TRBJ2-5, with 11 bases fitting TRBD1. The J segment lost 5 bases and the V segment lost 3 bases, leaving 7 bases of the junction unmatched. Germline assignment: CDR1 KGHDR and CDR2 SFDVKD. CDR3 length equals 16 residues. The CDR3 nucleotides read TGTGCCACCAGTGATCCCGGGACAGGGGGTGTGGAGACCCAGTACTTC. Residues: CATSDPGTGGVETQYF.

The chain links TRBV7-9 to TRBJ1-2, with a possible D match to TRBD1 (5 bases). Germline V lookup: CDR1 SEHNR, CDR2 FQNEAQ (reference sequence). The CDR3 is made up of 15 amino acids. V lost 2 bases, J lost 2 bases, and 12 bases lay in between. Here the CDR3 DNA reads TGTGCCAGCAGCTTAATGGGCAGGGCGAACTATGGCTACACCTTC. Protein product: CASSLMGRANYGYTF. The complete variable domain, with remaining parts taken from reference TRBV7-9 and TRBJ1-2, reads DTGVSQNPRHKITKRGQNVTFRCDPISEHNRLYWYRQTLGQGPEFLTYFQNEAQLEKSRLLSDRFSAERPKGSFSTLEIQRTEQGDSAMYLCASSLMGRANYGYTFGSGTRLTVV.

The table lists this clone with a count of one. The CDR3 loop reads CASSHRERSYNEQFF. In DNA, the CDR3 is TGTGCCAGCAGTCACAGGGAGAGGTCCTACAATGAGCAGTTCTTC. V usage is TRBV6-5 and J usage is TRBJ2-1; perhaps TRBD1 as D (6 bases). CDR1 is MNHEY, CDR2 SVGAGI, per germline. This CDR3 region has 15 residues. The V gene lost 5 bases and the J gene lost 1 base, with 12 bases spanning the gap.

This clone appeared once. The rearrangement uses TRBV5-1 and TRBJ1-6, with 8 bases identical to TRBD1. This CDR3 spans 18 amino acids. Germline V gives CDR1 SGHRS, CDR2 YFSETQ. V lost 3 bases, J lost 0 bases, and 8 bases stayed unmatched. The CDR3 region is CASSSSGQANSYNSPLHF. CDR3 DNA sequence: TGCGCCAGCAGCTCGTCGGGACAGGCTAACTCCTATAATTCACCCCTCCACTTT.

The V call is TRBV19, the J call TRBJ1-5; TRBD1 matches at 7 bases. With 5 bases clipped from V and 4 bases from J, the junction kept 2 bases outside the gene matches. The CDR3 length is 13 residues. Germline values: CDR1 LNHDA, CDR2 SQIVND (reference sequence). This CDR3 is CASSVTGNQPQHF. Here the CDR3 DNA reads TGTGCCAGTAGTGTGACAGGGAATCAGCCCCAGCATTTT.